One and the same sample provided the 29 T cell receptor beta chains below, sequenced in a study of brain metastases from non-small cell lung cancer. The table came from immunoSEQ multiplex PCR; TCRdb's copy has only in-frame clones and leaves some out. The table lists thousands of clones, roughly 84% of them singletons, with 6.3% in the top ten. Sequenced: primary lung tumor tissue. The receptors originated from a donor at least 40 years old with non-small cell lung cancer.

In the case of this clone: Its ends do not fully match the called genes, so a read error is possible. This sequence joins TRBV5-1 and TRBJ2-6; D gene ambiguous. Germline CDR1 SGHRS, CDR2 YFSETQ. This CDR3 has 14 amino acids. This chain's CDR3 is CVSSPVSGANVLTF. The CDR3 nucleotides read TGCGTCAGCAGCCCCGTCTCTGGGGCCAACGTCCTGACTTTC. Drawing the rest from reference TRBV5-1 and TRBJ2-6, the complete variable domain is KAGVTQTPRYLIKTRGQQVTLSCSPISGHRSVSWYQQTPGQGLQFLFEYFSETQRNKGNFPGRFSGRQFSNSRSEMNVSTLELGDSALYLCVSSPVSGANVLTFGAGSRLTVL.

The J gene is TRBJ2-7, the V gene TRBV6-4; 7 nucleotides line up with TRBD1. Germline values: CDR1 MRHNA, CDR2 SNTAGT. The V gene end was trimmed by 0 bases and the J gene end by 1 base; junction bases not matched to a gene: 12. The CDR3 runs to 18 residues. As DNA, the CDR3 is TGTGCCAGCAGTGACTCGGGACAGATAGATTATCAGTCCTACGAGCAGTACTTC. It codes for CASSDSGQIDYQSYEQYF.

This clone was detected once. Additional DNA sequences in this sample encode the identical CDR3. The chain links TRBV5-1 to TRBJ2-2, with 8 bases fitting TRBD1. Germline-derived CDR1 and CDR2 are SGHRS and YFSETQ. The length of the CDR3 is 13 residues. J was trimmed by 5 bases and V by 7 bases; bases with no gene match: 4. This CDR3 reads CASDRGQTGELFF. The DNA of the CDR3 is TGCGCCAGCGACAGGGGACAAACCGGGGAGCTGTTTTTT.

The rearrangement joins TRBV30 to TRBJ1-2, with 9 positions matching TRBD1. J gave up 6 bases and V 2 bases, and 4 bases lay outside the gene matches. This CDR3 comprises 13 residues. CDR1 is GTSNPN and CDR2 is SVGIG in the germline V gene (reference sequence). The CDR3 is CAWSRQGGDGYTF. In DNA, the CDR3 is TGTGCCTGGAGTCGACAGGGGGGAGATGGCTACACCTTC.

CDR3 sequence: CSASRRDGYTF. Written as DNA, the CDR3 is TGCAGTGCTAGTCGCAGGGATGGCTACACCTTC. V and J are TRBV20-1 and TRBJ1-2, with TRBD1 as a possible D gene (5 bases). Germline V lookup: CDR1 DFQATT, CDR2 SNEGSKA (reference sequence). Between the trimmed V and J ends, which lost 3 bases and 6 bases, there was a span of 8 bases. The CDR3 has 11 amino acids.

V is TRBV15 and J is TRBJ2-7, with D perhaps TRBD2 (5 bases). This CDR3 spans 15 amino acids. The germline V gene encodes CDR1 LNHNV and CDR2 YYDKDF (reference sequence). V lost 0 bases and J 5 bases, leaving 14 bases between the germline ends. The CDR3 loop reads CATSRDRTRAHEQYF. In DNA, the CDR3 is TGTGCCACCAGCAGAGATAGGACGCGGGCCCACGAGCAGTACTTC.

This clone was observed a handful of times. The rearrangement uses TRBV7-9 and TRBJ2-2; possibly TRBD2 for D (6 bases). Trimming took off 0 bases at V and 5 bases at J, with 10 bases between the two ends. CDR1 SEHNR and CDR2 FQNEAQ come from the germline V gene (reference sequence). The CDR3 is 15 residues long. CDR3 in DNA: TGTGCCAGCAGCTTAGCGGGAGGCGTTACCGGGGAGCTGTTTTTT. Encoded protein: CASSLAGGVTGELFF.

The chain recombines TRBV5-1 with TRBJ2-1; TRBD2 matches 7 bases. V lost 4 bases and J lost 2; bases outside the gene matches: 6. CDR3 size: 15 residues. Germline CDR1 and CDR2: SGHRS and YFSETQ. The DNA for the CDR3 is TGCGCCAGCAGCGTTTCCGGGACTACCTACAATGAGCAGTTCTTC. The encoded protein is CASSVSGTTYNEQFF. Full variable domain (rest looked up from reference TRBV5-1 and TRBJ2-1): KAGVTQTPRYLIKTRGQQVTLSCSPISGHRSVSWYQQTPGQGLQFLFEYFSETQRNKGNFPGRFSGRQFSNSRSEMNVSTLELGDSALYLCASSVSGTTYNEQFFGPGTRLTVL.

This chain links TRBV6-1 with TRBJ1-4, with 9 positions matching TRBD1. The V and J ends lost 2 bases and 7 bases, in that order; junction bases with no gene match: 5. CDR1 is MNHNS, CDR2 SASEGT, per germline. The CDR3 covers 15 residues. This chain's CDR3 is CASSETGGIGEKLFF. CDR3 coding DNA: TGTGCCAGCAGTGAAACAGGGGGCATAGGTGAAAAACTGTTTTTT.

The V gene is TRBV27, the J gene TRBJ2-5; 9 bases align to TRBD1. Germline CDR1 is MNHEY and CDR2 is SMNVEV (reference sequence). This CDR3 is 16 amino acids long. V was pared by 4 bases and J by 5 bases, with 11 bases of the junction left unmatched. The CDR3 is CASSSTPGTGRETQYF. CDR3 bases: TGTGCCAGCAGTTCCACTCCCGGGACAGGGAGGGAGACCCAGTACTTC.

The chain recombines TRBV25-1 with TRBJ1-6; 9 bases align to TRBD1. Trimming cost V 9 bases and J 1 base; bases outside gene matches: 7. Germline CDR1 MGHDK, CDR2 SYGVNS. This CDR3 contains 16 residues. The CDR3 spells CASGGQGLSYNSPLHF. The CDR3 DNA is TGTGCCAGTGGGGGACAGGGATTGTCCTATAATTCACCCCTCCACTTT.

CDR3 sequence (DNA): TGCGCCAGCAGCCACCCCACTGTATATGAGCAGTTCTTC. It codes for CASSHPTVYEQFF. The genes are TRBV4-1 and TRBJ2-1; D gene unclear. Germline lookup yields CDR1 MGHRA and CDR2 YSYEKL. The CDR3 runs to 13 residues. The V and J ends lost 3 bases and 8 bases respectively, with 11 bases between them.

This clone was seen a handful of times. CDR3 nucleotides: TGTGCCAGCAGTGGACAGGCCATGAACACTGAAGCTTTCTTT. Its protein is CASSGQAMNTEAFF. This chain connects TRBV2 to TRBJ1-1; D is perhaps TRBD1 (6 bases). This CDR3 spans 14 amino acids. V dropped 4 bases and J dropped 0 bases, with 9 bases sitting between them. Germline V gene sequence: CDR1 SNHLY, CDR2 FYNNEI. The variable domain in full, completed from reference TRBV2 and TRBJ1-1, reads EPEVTQTPSHQVTQMGQEVILRCVPISNHLYFYWYRQILGQKVEFLVSFYNNEISEKSEIFDDQFSVERPDGSNFTLKIRSTKLEDSAMYFCASSGQAMNTEAFFGQGTRLTVV.

Note on this clone: The junction departs from the called germline gene at one end, perhaps through a read error. Within the sample, other DNA sequences also encode this same CDR3. This chain connects TRBV2 to TRBJ1-1, with no clear D. Germline CDR1 reads SNHLY; CDR2 reads FYNNEI. CDR3 length: 15 residues. The CDR3 coding sequence is TGTGCCAGTAGTGAAGGGCTGATGTGGAGTACTGAAGCTTTCTTT. This encodes CASSEGLMWSTEAFF. The whole variable domain, filled in from reference TRBV2 and TRBJ1-1, reads EPEVTQTPSHQVTQMGQEVILRCVPISNHLYFYWYRQILGQKVEFLVSFYNNEISEKSEIFDDQFSVERPDGSNFTLKIRSTKLEDSAMYFCASSEGLMWSTEAFFGQGTRLTVV.

This chain uses TRBV5-1 with TRBJ2-2; D uncertain. Trimming removed 0 bases at V and 0 bases at J, with 6 bases between. CDR1 SGHRS and CDR2 YFSETQ come from the germline V gene. This CDR3 contains 15 residues. Written as DNA, the CDR3 is TGCGCCAGCAGCTTGGTCCAATCGAACACCGGGGAGCTGTTTTTT. This sequence encodes CASSLVQSNTGELFF.

Concerning this clone itself: One end of the junction is discordant with germline, which a read error may explain. Other DNA sequences in this sample translate to the same CDR3. The gene calls are TRBV4-1 and TRBJ2-5; the D gene could be TRBD1 or TRBD2 (5 bases each). Germline lookup yields CDR1 MGHRA and CDR2 YSYEKL. This CDR3 has 15 residues. In nucleotides, the CDR3 is TGCGCCAGCAGCCAAGCCCCGGGGACGAAAGAGACCCAATACTTC. Translating it yields CASSQAPGTKETQYF.

The chain carries TRBV29-1 and TRBJ2-3, with 9 bases matching TRBD2. After removal of 7 bases from V and 10 bases from J, the junction contained 15 bases not matched to a gene. Germline loops: CDR1 SQVTM, CDR2 ANQGSEA. The CDR3 runs 14 residues. CDR3 nucleotide sequence: TGCAGCGGTCTTAGCGGGAGCTCCCCGTCCTCGCAGTATTTT. This sequence encodes CSGLSGSSPSSQYF.

The CDR3 bases are TGCACCAGCAGCCTCGGGACTAGCGGCGCGAACACCGGGGAGCTGTTTTTT. Protein sequence: CTSSLGTSGANTGELFF. The chain joins TRBV1 to TRBJ2-2; the D call TRBD2 from the table was never checked on the DNA. TRBV1 is noted as a pseudogene. This CDR3 has 17 residues.

The chain uses TRBV11-3 and TRBJ2-3, with D possibly being TRBD2 (5 bases). The CDR3 covers 16 residues. V lost 2 bases, J lost 6 bases, and 18 bases lay in between. Germline V gene sequence: CDR1 SGHNT, CDR2 YENEEA. The CDR3: CASSLMNSAAGDTQYF. CDR3 nucleotides: TGTGCCAGCAGCTTAATGAATAGCGCAGCTGGCGATACGCAGTATTTT.

The chain is built from TRBV10-3 and TRBJ2-7; perhaps TRBD1 as D (5 bases). The CDR3 spans 14 residues. Per the germline V gene, CDR1 is ENHRY and CDR2 is SYGVKD. The germline V and J ends were trimmed by 10 bases and 0 bases, with 16 bases remaining between them. CDR3 coding DNA: TGTGCCACCGTCGTTGGGGCCAGCTCCTACGAGCAGTACTTC. Its protein is CATVVGASSYEQYF.

V usage is TRBV6-4 and J usage is TRBJ2-3; 11 bases match TRBD1. Germline V lookup: CDR1 MRHNA, CDR2 SNTAGT. This CDR3 has 17 residues. The V gene end was trimmed by 5 bases and the J gene end by 5 bases; junction bases not matched to a gene: 12. CDR3 loop: CASSPRQGQGGRDTQYF. CDR3 nucleotides: TGTGCCAGCAGTCCCCGGCAGGGACAGGGGGGGAGAGATACGCAGTATTTT.

This rearrangement joins TRBV10-3 to TRBJ2-2, with 10 bases identical to TRBD1. The CDR3 is made up of 15 amino acids. Germline V gene lookup returns CDR1 ENHRY and CDR2 SYGVKD. With V trimmed by 6 bases and J by 7 bases, 8 bases remained unmatched. Here the CDR3 reads CAIRAGQGESGELFF. CDR3 in DNA: TGTGCCATCAGGGCCGGACAGGGGGAGAGCGGGGAGCTGTTTTTT.

This rearrangement joins TRBV30 to TRBJ2-2, with D possibly being TRBD2 (5 bases). Trimming left V 0 bases short and J 7 bases short, with 12 bases between. The CDR3 extends over 14 amino acids. CDR1 and CDR2 from the germline V gene are GTSNPN and SVGIG (reference sequence). The CDR3 sequence: CAWSVSGKGGELFF. As DNA, the CDR3 is TGTGCCTGGAGTGTATCCGGGAAGGGCGGGGAGCTGTTTTTT.

The chain carries TRBV27 and TRBJ2-2; perhaps D is TRBD1 or TRBD2 (5 bases each). The CDR3 is made up of 14 amino acids. V was pared by 3 bases and J by 5 bases, with 10 bases between. Germline loops: CDR1 MNHEY, CDR2 SMNVEV (reference sequence). This chain's CDR3 is CASSFRRETGELFF. Here the CDR3 DNA reads TGTGCCAGCAGTTTCCGCAGGGAGACCGGGGAGCTGTTTTTT.

The rearrangement joins TRBV7-9 to TRBJ2-3, with 7 bases that match TRBD2. There are 15 residues in the CDR3. The germline V gene encodes CDR1 SEHNR and CDR2 FQNEAQ (reference sequence). V lost 8 bases to trimming and J lost 4 bases; unmatched junction nucleotides: 12. Written as DNA, the CDR3 is TGTGCCAGCGTTATCAGCGGGATGGCGTCAGATACGCAGTATTTT. Protein sequence: CASVISGMASDTQYF.

The V gene is TRBV7-9, the J gene TRBJ2-2; the D call may be TRBD1 or TRBD2 (5 bases each). The CDR3 contains 20 residues. Germline V gives CDR1 SEHNR, CDR2 FQNEAQ (reference sequence). Deletions cut 5 bases from V and 3 bases from J, with 28 bases between. The chain's CDR3 is CASSTLRVGRASGDTGELFF. CDR3 in DNA: TGTGCCAGCAGCACCCTGAGGGTGGGCAGGGCGAGTGGGGACACCGGGGAGCTGTTTTTT.

The chain is built from TRBV2 and TRBJ2-1; D gene uncertain. V was shortened by 5 bases and J by 0 bases, with 11 bases between the two germline ends. In germline, CDR1 is SNHLY, CDR2 FYNNEI. This CDR3 spans 15 amino acids. As DNA, the CDR3 is TGTGCCAGCAGTCCGAGCCGGAGCTCCTACAATGAGCAGTTCTTC. This codes for CASSPSRSSYNEQFF.

This rearrangement joins TRBV7-9 to TRBJ2-5; 8 bases align to TRBD2. Per the germline V gene, CDR1 is SEHNR and CDR2 is FQNEAQ (reference sequence). Trimming at V came to 5 bases and at J to 3 bases, leaving 14 bases not matched to a gene. The CDR3 is made up of 17 amino acids. The CDR3 loop reads CASSLRSIGREEETQYF. The CDR3 nucleotides are TGTGCCAGCAGCCTGCGATCAATCGGGAGGGAAGAAGAGACCCAGTACTTC. Complete variable domain (other parts from reference TRBV7-9 and TRBJ2-5): DTGVSQNPRHKITKRGQNVTFRCDPISEHNRLYWYRQTLGQGPEFLTYFQNEAQLEKSRLLSDRFSAERPKGSFSTLEIQRTEQGDSAMYLCASSLRSIGREEETQYFGPGTRLLVL.

The count of this clone is one. J is TRBJ2-3 and V is TRBV7-2; no clear D gene. Between the trimmed V and J ends, which lost 0 bases and 1 base, there was a span of 8 bases. In germline, CDR1 is SGHTA, CDR2 FQGNSA. This CDR3 has 15 residues. The chain's CDR3 is CASSLAVPRTDTQYF. CDR3 nucleotides: TGTGCCAGCAGCTTAGCAGTACCCCGCACAGATACGCAGTATTTT.